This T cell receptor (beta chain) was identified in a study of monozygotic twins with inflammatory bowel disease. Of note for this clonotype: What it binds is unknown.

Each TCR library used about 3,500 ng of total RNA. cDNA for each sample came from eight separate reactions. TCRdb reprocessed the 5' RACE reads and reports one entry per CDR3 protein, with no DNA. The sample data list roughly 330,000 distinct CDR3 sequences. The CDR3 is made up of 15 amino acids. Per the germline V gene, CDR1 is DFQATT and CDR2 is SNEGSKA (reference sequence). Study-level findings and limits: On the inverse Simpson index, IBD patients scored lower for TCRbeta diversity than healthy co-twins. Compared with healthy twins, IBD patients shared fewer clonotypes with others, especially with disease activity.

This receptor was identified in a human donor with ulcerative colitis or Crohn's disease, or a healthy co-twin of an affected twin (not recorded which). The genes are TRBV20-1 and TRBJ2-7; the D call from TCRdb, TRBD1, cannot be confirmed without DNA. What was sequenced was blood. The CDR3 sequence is CSACQRDTNSYEQHF.